These T cell receptor beta chains were read from a single sample in a study of vaccination and CD4 T cells after COVID-19. TCRdb redid the calling of the PCR reads with MiXCR, one entry per CDR3 protein. The sample yields 14,000 to 15,000 distinct CDR3 sequences, around 56% seen once. Antigens of these TCRs are unknown. What was sequenced was CD4+ T cells from blood, cultured in vitro. These receptors originate from a human donor who had recovered from COVID-19. The CDR3 runs from the conserved cysteine through the conserved F or W. The D gene is left open where the match is weak. Expanded clones get a size class; other rows say once, few or many, or leave the size out.

j_call clone_size v_call d_call cdr3_length cdr3_nt cdr3_aa
TRBJ2-7 . TRBV5-1 TRBD2 15 TGCGCCAGCAGCTTGTCGACTAGCGAGAGGGGGGAGCAGTACTTC CASSLSTSERGEQYF
TRBJ1-3 . TRBV20-1 . 14 TGCAGTGCGCTGGGCCCCGTCTCTGGAAACACCATATATTTT CSALGPVSGNTIYF
TRBJ1-2 . TRBV19 . 13 TGTGCCAGTAGTATAACCAGGGCGAGAGGCTACGCCTTC CASSITRARGYAF
TRBJ1-6 few TRBV20-1 TRBD1 16 TGCAGTGCTAGAGAATGGGACAGGGGGGGAAATTCACCCCTCCACTTT CSAREWDRGGNSPLHF
TRBJ1-5 few TRBV11-2 . 14 TGTGCCAGCAGCCCGACAGGCCCCCATCAGCCCCAGCATTTT CASSPTGPHQPQHF
TRBJ1-1 . TRBV28 TRBD1 15 TGTGCCAGCAGCACTGGACAGGGGGCGCCGGGGGAAGCTTTCTTT CASSTGQGAPGEAFF
TRBJ1-2 . TRBV28 . 11 TGTGCCAGCACCGCTAACTATGGCTACACCTTC CASTANYGYTF
TRBJ2-5 . TRBV7-2 . 15 TGTGCCAGCAGCTCCCTCGGGACAAGACAAGAGACCCAGTACTTC CASSSLGTRQETQYF
TRBJ1-4 . TRBV25-1 TRBD1 15 TGTGCCAGCAGTGAGACAGGGGCAACTAATGAAAAACTGTTTTTT CASSETGATNEKLFF
TRBJ1-2 . TRBV20-1 TRBD1 19 TGCAGTGCTAGGGGCCCTTTTGTCGGGACAGAGAAGATATTGCGGGGCTACACCTTC CSARGPFVGTEKILRGYTF
TRBJ2-1 . TRBV2 . 13 TGTGCCAGCAGCGGGACGGGCTCGAATGAGCAGTTCTTC CASSGTGSNEQFF
TRBJ2-7 . TRBV20-1 . 13 TGCAGTGCTGAAGACCAGGGTCTGGGGGAGCAGTACTTC CSAEDQGLGEQYF
TRBJ2-5 medium-sized TRBV20-1 TRBD1 17 TGCAGTGCCCCCCACCCCGACAGGGACGTAACTCAAGAGACCCAGTACTTC CSAPHPDRDVTQETQYF
TRBJ2-1 . TRBV2 . 14 TGTGCCAGCAGTGACCTCCTAGGGGTCAATGAGCAGTTCTTC CASSDLLGVNEQFF
TRBJ1-2 once TRBV4-3 TRBD1 16 TGCGCCAGCAGCCAAGATGCAGGGGGATTCCCTAATGGCTACACCTTC CASSQDAGGFPNGYTF
TRBJ2-5 few TRBV7-2 . 16 TGTGCCAGCAGCTTAGCGGGCCTAGTGTATGACGTCGCCCAGTACTTC CASSLAGLVYDVAQYF
TRBJ1-2 . TRBV20-1 . 13 TGCAGTGCTCCGCTGGGGGTATCGGGCGGCTACACCTTC CSAPLGVSGGYTF
TRBJ1-6 few TRBV10-2 TRBD1 14 TGCGCCAGCACTCCGACAGGGAGAAATTCACCCCTCCACTTT CASTPTGRNSPLHF
TRBJ1-6 few TRBV20-1 . 12 TGCAGTGCTAGGGGGGCGCCTTCACCCCTCCACTTT CSARGAPSPLHF
TRBJ1-1 . TRBV7-2 TRBD1 15 TGTGCCAGCAGCTCTCGGACAGGTCTGATGACTGAAGCTTTCTTT CASSSRTGLMTEAFF
TRBJ2-5 few TRBV6-1 TRBD2 14 TGTGCCAGCAGTCCCAGCGGGAGCTGGGAGACCCAGTACTTC CASSPSGSWETQYF
TRBJ1-2 . TRBV27 . 13 TGTGCCAGCGGCAGCCGACACAACTATGGCTACACCTTC CASGSRHNYGYTF
TRBJ2-7 . TRBV20-1 . 15 TGCAGTGCTAGAGTTATCGGGGCTAATACTTACGAGCAGTACTTC CSARVIGANTYEQYF
TRBJ2-1 . TRBV20-1 TRBD2 13 TGCAGTGCAAGACTAGCGGGAGCGGATGAGCAGTTCTTC CSARLAGADEQFF
TRBJ1-1 few TRBV19 . 14 TGTGCCAGTAGTCTGGGTGTGGTGGACACTGAAGCTTTCTTT CASSLGVVDTEAFF
TRBJ2-5 . TRBV6-2/TRBV6-3 . 18 TGTGCCAGCACTTCCCACGGGGGTTCTCGCGGAATCCAAGAGACCCAGTACTTC CASTSHGGSRGIQETQYF